This is a list of T cell receptor beta chains from one sample in a study of T cell responses to AZD1222 COVID-19 vaccine. Data came from immunoSEQ multiplex PCR; TCRdb stores just in-frame clones and leaves some out. The sample shows approximately 150,000 clones, roughly 90% of them seen only once. The sequenced sample was peripheral blood, obtained 28 days after the second AZD1222 dose. The origin of the receptors is an adult who received the AZD1222 COVID-19 vaccine. CDR3s include the opening cysteine and the closing phenylalanine or tryptophan. D genes are given only for firm matches. Size tells how often a clone was seen (once, few, many) or the class of an expanded clone, and some rows leave it out.

TRBJ2-7 | TRBV7-3 | . | TRBD2 | CASSPGTSGRITF | TGTGCCAGCAGCCCGGGGACTAGCGGGAGGATCACCTTC
TRBJ1-6 | TRBV9 | . | . | CASSATLRSPLHF | TGTGCCAGCAGCGCTACGTTAAGGTCACCCCTCCACTTT
TRBJ2-3 | TRBV29-1 | . | . | CSVELGTDTQYF | TGCAGCGTTGAATTGGGCACAGATACGCAGTATTTT
TRBJ1-2 | TRBV19 | . | . | CASSIDGGHYGYTF | TGTGCCAGTAGTATAGATGGGGGTCACTATGGCTACACCTTC
TRBJ1-2 | TRBV7-9 | . | TRBD1 | CASSKRTGLGLRGYTF | TGTGCCAGCAGCAAAAGGACAGGGCTTGGTCTACGTGGCTACACCTTC
TRBJ1-1 | TRBV5-1 | . | . | CASSDRAANTEAFF | TGCGCCAGCAGCGATCGGGCAGCCAACACTGAAGCTTTCTTT
TRBJ1-2 | TRBV5-4 | . | . | CASSLESHSRGYTF | TGTGCCAGCAGCTTGGAGAGTCATTCTAGGGGCTACACCTTC
TRBJ1-1 | TRBV14 | once | . | CASSQDFRSIMNTEAFF | TGTGCCAGCAGCCAAGATTTCAGGTCCATAATGAACACTGAAGCTTTCTTT
TRBJ2-3 | TRBV21-1 | . | . | CASSKVVRVGTSTDTQYF | TGTGCCAGCAGCAAAGTGGTGAGAGTGGGGACTAGCACAGATACGCAGTATTTT
TRBJ2-5 | TRBV3-1/TRBV3-2 | . | . | CASTKGGTQYF | TGTGCCAGCACCAAGGGGGGGACCCAGTACTTC
TRBJ2-1 | TRBV7-2 | . | . | CASSLAWGDPYNEQFF | TGTGCCAGCAGCTTAGCGTGGGGAGATCCCTACAATGAGCAGTTCTTC
TRBJ1-5 | TRBV28 | . | TRBD1 | CASSLRTGGFQPQHF | TGTGCCAGCAGCCTAAGGACAGGGGGTTTTCAGCCCCAGCATTTT
TRBJ1-6 | TRBV15 | . | TRBD1 | CATSREGQGAYSPLHF | TGTGCCACCAGCAGAGAAGGACAGGGGGCTTATTCACCCCTCCACTTT
TRBJ2-1 | TRBV15 | . | TRBD2 | CATSRDRQTGGYEQFF | TGTGCCACCAGCAGAGATCGACAAACCGGGGGGTATGAGCAGTTCTTC
TRBJ2-1 | TRBV2 | . | . | CASSRTASSYNEQFF | TGTGCCAGCAGCCGGACAGCAAGCTCCTACAATGAGCAGTTCTTC